One sample yielded the 23 T cell receptor beta chains listed below, sequenced in a study of shared clonotypes between healthy human individuals (dated by TCRdb to about 2020). The method behind the library was the immunoSEQ multiplex PCR assay. Drawn from immuneACCESS, this table holds only the in-frame rearrangements with V and J called that TCRdb kept. Clones are partly lost; checked studies trace under half to an unresolved V gene and leave the rest unexplained. The sample table records around 180,000 clones; approximately 92% of these occur just once. The top ten hold 0.067% of the sample. Specimen: naive CD4+ T cells sorted from blood. The sample's cell subset or site label, decoded: CD45RA+ positively selected. The receptor set was obtained from a woman aged 25-40 years in good health.

The chain links TRBV7-9 to TRBJ1-2; no firm D call. The ends were cut back, 4 bases at V and 4 bases at J, with 13 bases in the middle. The germline V gene encodes CDR1 SEHNR and CDR2 FQNEAQ (reference sequence). CDR3 length: 14 amino acids. CDR3 coding DNA: TGTGCCAGCAGCTCCCTGGTGCATGGCTATGGCTACACCTTC. Translation gives CASSSLVHGYGYTF.

The J gene is TRBJ1-5, the V gene TRBV2; TRBD1 matches 9 bases. CDR3 length: 14 amino acids. The germline gives CDR1 SNHLY, CDR2 FYNNEI. The V segment lost 6 bases and the J segment 3 bases; nucleotides outside the gene matches: 3. The CDR3 nucleotides read TGTGCCAGCAGGGGACAGGGAAACAATCAGCCCCAGCATTTT. This gives the protein CASRGQGNNQPQHF.

The chain employs TRBV7-9 and TRBJ2-1; 7 bases are a match to TRBD2. Germline CDR1 reads SEHNR; CDR2 reads FQNEAQ (reference sequence). With V trimmed by 2 bases and J by 4 bases, 8 bases remained unmatched. The CDR3 sequence is 16 residues long. CDR3 residues: CASSLTGGGSYNEQFF. The CDR3 nucleotides are TGTGCCAGCAGCTTAACAGGCGGGGGAAGTTACAATGAGCAGTTCTTC. The full variable domain, in which reference TRBV7-9 and TRBJ2-1 provide the parts outside the CDR3, is DTGVSQNPRHKITKRGQNVTFRCDPISEHNRLYWYRQTLGQGPEFLTYFQNEAQLEKSRLLSDRFSAERPKGSFSTLEIQRTEQGDSAMYLCASSLTGGGSYNEQFFGPGTRLTVL.

The V and J genes are TRBV19 and TRBJ1-3; D ambiguous. The CDR3 consists of 16 residues. Trimming removed 4 bases at V and 0 bases at J, with 13 bases between. Germline CDR1 reads LNHDA; CDR2 reads SQIVND (reference sequence). CDR3 sequence: CASSTLSYNSGNTIYF. The CDR3 DNA sequence: TGTGCCAGTAGTACTTTGTCGTACAACTCTGGAAACACCATATATTTT.

This chain connects TRBV4-1 to TRBJ2-7, with 7 nucleotides matching TRBD2. Germline loops: CDR1 MGHRA, CDR2 YSYEKL. V was pared by 0 bases and J by 4 bases, with 12 bases of the junction left unmatched. The CDR3 extends over 17 amino acids. The CDR3 is CASSQEGTAGALYEQYF. The CDR3 bases are TGCGCCAGCAGCCAAGAAGGTACGGCGGGAGCGTTGTACGAGCAGTACTTC.

V gene TRBV6-1 combines with J gene TRBJ2-7, with D possibly TRBD2 on 5 matching bases. Trimming pared 2 bases from V and 1 base from J, leaving 9 bases between. Germline CDR1 and CDR2: MNHNS and SASEGT. This CDR3 spans 14 amino acids. The CDR3 DNA follows: TGTGCCAGCAGTGAATACAGAGGGTCCTACGAGCAGTACTTC. It encodes CASSEYRGSYEQYF.

This chain uses TRBV9 with TRBJ2-7, with 11 positions matching TRBD2. J gave up 6 bases and V 2 bases, and 7 bases lay outside the gene matches. The CDR3 sequence is 15 residues long. CDR1 and CDR2 from the germline V gene are SGDLS and YYNGEE. CDR3 sequence: CASSVIAGGPVEQYF. CDR3 sequence (DNA): TGTGCCAGCAGCGTTATAGCGGGAGGGCCCGTCGAGCAGTACTTC.

This chain joins TRBV2 and TRBJ2-7; possible D gene TRBD1, 6 bases. Germline values: CDR1 SNHLY, CDR2 FYNNEI. V shed 5 bases and J shed 5 bases, with 10 bases lying between them. The length of the CDR3 is 12 residues. CDR3 sequence: CASSPQGNEQYF. DNA of the CDR3: TGTGCCAGCAGTCCCCAGGGGAACGAGCAGTACTTC.

Note on this clone: Distinct nucleotide sequences in the sample also encode this CDR3. The chain carries TRBV2 and TRBJ2-7; weak D call: TRBD1 (6 bases). The CDR3 loop spans 14 amino acids. The germline gives CDR1 SNHLY, CDR2 FYNNEI. V was clipped by 8 bases and J by 0 bases, with 14 bases between them. CDR3: CASRRQESSYEQYF. For the CDR3, the DNA is TGTGCCAGCCGTAGACAGGAAAGCTCCTACGAGCAGTACTTC. The full variable domain, in which reference TRBV2 and TRBJ2-7 provide the parts outside the CDR3, is EPEVTQTPSHQVTQMGQEVILRCVPISNHLYFYWYRQILGQKVEFLVSFYNNEISEKSEIFDDQFSVERPDGSNFTLKIRSTKLEDSAMYFCASRRQESSYEQYFGPGTRLTVT.

V and J are TRBV18 and TRBJ1-4; no definite D call. V lost 1 base and J lost 8, with 11 bases in between. The CDR3 covers 14 residues. Per the germline V gene, CDR1 is KGHSH and CDR2 is LQKENI. CDR3 sequence reads: CASSPRPSREKLFF. CDR3 in DNA: TGTGCCAGCTCACCACGGCCCTCAAGGGAAAAACTGTTTTTT. Filled out from reference TRBV18 and TRBJ1-4, the complete variable domain reads NAGVMQNPRHLVRRRGQEARLRCSPMKGHSHVYWYRQLPEEGLKFMVYLQKENIIDESGMPKERFSAEFPKEGPSILRIQQVVRGDSAAYFCASSPRPSREKLFFGSGTQLSVL.

The V gene is TRBV27, the J gene TRBJ1-1, with D perhaps matching TRBD1 (6 bases). Trimming stripped 6 bases from V and 0 bases from J, with 20 bases between. Per the germline V gene, CDR1 is MNHEY and CDR2 is SMNVEV (reference sequence). The CDR3 runs 17 residues. CDR3 sequence (DNA): TGTGCCAGCAGACCTTTTCTACGGGGGGGCTTGAACACTGAAGCTTTCTTT. Its translation: CASRPFLRGGLNTEAFF.

The genes are TRBV7-9 and TRBJ2-7; tentatively, D is TRBD2 (6 bases). The CDR3 totals 18 residues. Germline lookup yields CDR1 SEHNR and CDR2 FQNEAQ (reference sequence). Trimming stripped 4 bases from V and 1 base from J, with 23 bases between. The CDR3 sequence: CASSSPSVGTQSSYEQYF. In nucleotides, the CDR3 is TGTGCCAGCAGCTCTCCATCAGTCGGGACTCAGTCTTCCTACGAGCAGTACTTC.

This chain uses TRBV7-8 with TRBJ2-7, with TRBD1 as a possible D gene (6 bases). V was pared by 7 bases and J by 6 bases, with 19 bases between. Germline-derived CDR1 and CDR2 are SGHVS and FQNEAQ. This CDR3 is built from 14 residues. CDR3 region: CASIPGTGRLEQYF. CDR3 in DNA: TGTGCCAGCATCCCGGGTACAGGGCGCCTCGAGCAGTACTTC.

This chain uses TRBV18 with TRBJ2-7, with D perhaps being TRBD1 or TRBD2 (5 bases each). The CDR3 is 15 residues long. Germline V gene data show CDR1 as KGHSH and CDR2 as LQKENI. Trimming took off 0 bases at V and 6 bases at J, with 15 bases between the two ends. The CDR3 reads CASSPPGRGVFEQYF. The CDR3 DNA follows: TGTGCCAGCTCACCACCGGGCCGAGGGGTATTCGAGCAGTACTTC. The full variable domain, its missing parts supplied by reference TRBV18 and TRBJ2-7, is NAGVMQNPRHLVRRRGQEARLRCSPMKGHSHVYWYRQLPEEGLKFMVYLQKENIIDESGMPKERFSAEFPKEGPSILRIQQVVRGDSAAYFCASSPPGRGVFEQYFGPGTRLTVT.

This clone has more than one count but fewer than ten. The rearrangement joins TRBV18 to TRBJ1-2; no reliable D call. CDR3 length: 13 amino acids. V lost 5 bases, J lost 1 base, and 8 bases lay in between. Germline assignment: CDR1 KGHSH and CDR2 LQKENI. The CDR3 sequence: CASSTGINYGYTF. The CDR3 region has the DNA TGTGCCAGCTCAACGGGCATTAACTATGGCTACACCTTC.

This clone has a single count. The J gene is TRBJ2-2, the V gene TRBV29-1; maybe TRBD1 (6 bases). Germline V CDR1 and CDR2: SQVTM, ANQGSEA. This CDR3 region has 15 residues. V dropped 4 bases and J dropped 2 bases, with 14 bases sitting between them. The CDR3 DNA reads TGCAGCGTTGGACCAAGGACAGTAAACACCGGGGAGCTGTTTTTT. Amino acid sequence: CSVGPRTVNTGELFF.

The chain couples TRBV28 to TRBJ2-1; D unresolved. Germline CDR1 and CDR2: MDHEN and SYDVKM. The CDR3 spans 15 residues. V was clipped by 2 bases and J by 0 bases, with 8 bases between them. CDR3 sequence reads: CASSLPKFSYNEQFF. CDR3 sequence (DNA): TGTGCCAGCAGTTTACCGAAATTCTCCTACAATGAGCAGTTCTTC. The full variable domain, completed using reference TRBV28 and TRBJ2-1, is DVKVTQSSRYLVKRTGEKVFLECVQDMDHENMFWYRQDPGLGLRLIYFSYDVKMKEKGDIPEGYSVSREKKERFSLILESASTNQTSMYLCASSLPKFSYNEQFFGPGTRLTVL.

The rearrangement links TRBV18 to TRBJ2-1; D gene uncertain. Germline V CDR1 and CDR2: KGHSH, LQKENI. With 2 bases removed from V and 3 bases from J, the gap between germline ends came to 5 bases. The CDR3 runs to 13 residues. CDR3 amino acids: CASSPIGYNEQFF. In DNA, the CDR3 is TGTGCCAGCTCACCAATCGGCTACAATGAGCAGTTCTTC. The variable domain in full, completed from reference TRBV18 and TRBJ2-1, reads NAGVMQNPRHLVRRRGQEARLRCSPMKGHSHVYWYRQLPEEGLKFMVYLQKENIIDESGMPKERFSAEFPKEGPSILRIQQVVRGDSAAYFCASSPIGYNEQFFGPGTRLTVL.

A remark on this clone: One junction end does not reproduce the germline sequence, and a read error may be involved. The chain employs TRBV27 and TRBJ1-6; a possible D gene is TRBD1 (5 bases). Germline values: CDR1 MNHEY, CDR2 SMNVEV (reference sequence). The CDR3 spans 14 residues. The CDR3 sequence: CASGFRDRDSPLHF. The DNA of the CDR3 is TGTGCCAGCGGTTTCCGGGACCGCGATTCACCCCTCCACTTT.

The chain employs TRBV9 and TRBJ2-7; D might be TRBD2 (7 bases). The V gene's germline CDR1 is SGDLS and CDR2 YYNGEE. This CDR3 comprises 13 residues. The CDR3 is CPPKRAGRGEQYF. CDR3 coding DNA: TGTCCCCCCAAACGAGCGGGAAGGGGGGAGCAGTACTTC.

V is TRBV18 and J is TRBJ2-2; a possible D gene is TRBD1 (8 bases). Germline loops: CDR1 KGHSH, CDR2 LQKENI. The ends were cut back, 9 bases at V and 1 base at J, with 15 bases in the middle. This CDR3 is built from 15 residues. The chain's CDR3 is CASGAGQVNTGELFF. The CDR3 DNA is TGTGCCAGTGGAGCGGGACAGGTGAACACCGGGGAGCTGTTTTTT.

This chain joins TRBV5-1 and TRBJ2-2, with 15 nucleotides matching TRBD2. The CDR3 runs to 19 residues. With V trimmed by 4 bases and J by 4 bases, 11 bases remained unmatched. Germline loops: CDR1 SGHRS, CDR2 YFSETQ. The CDR3 loop is CASSPGTSGRTKGTGELFF. In DNA, the CDR3 is TGCGCCAGCAGCCCTGGGACTAGCGGGAGGACGAAGGGCACCGGGGAGCTGTTTTTT.

The chain couples TRBV4-1 to TRBJ2-5; 9 bases map to TRBD1. The closer fit of TRBJ2-7 to the DNA end suggests the J call may be wrong. The germline V gene encodes CDR1 MGHRA and CDR2 YSYEKL. The CDR3 loop spans 14 amino acids. This chain's CDR3 is CASSRTGQGDEQYF. CDR3 nucleotide sequence: TGCGCCAGCAGCCGCACGGGACAGGGTGACGAGCAGTACTTC.